The T cell receptor (beta chain) described here comes from a study of shared clonotypes between healthy human individuals (TCRdb year 2020). The study in broad terms: Two women and a few men aged 18 to 49 years were included in the cohort. Between about 0.85 and 9.5 billion PBMCs per donor were obtained by leukapheresis. Different laboratories and diverse techniques were used to prepare libraries and sequence TCR repertoires, to increase sequencing depth and limit assay-specific biases. For each donor, CD4 naive and CD4 memory were each given three plates, CD8 naive was given two plates, and CD8 memory was given one plate. Blood TCR repertoires of about 5 healthy adults were deeply sequenced to estimate repertoire size and the extent of clonotype sharing between individuals. Beyond this particular receptor, the publication reports: Naive subsets generally had larger estimated clonotype richness than memory subsets. Rarefaction of sorted-subset datasets indicated incomplete sequencing despite the large sequencing depth. Higher generation probabilities were observed for clonotypes shared by all four sorted-subset donors than for non-shared clonotypes. The small number of donors limited the genetic and exposure-history diversity represented. Pairwise subsampling led to the expectation that sequencing depth would affect the degree of clonotype sharing among donors. Across several donors, about 4.5% of naive CD4, around 3.3% of naive CD8, 2% to 2.5% of memory CD4, and 0.4% of memory CD8 clonotypes were shared. Sampling was limited to blood, and TCR repertoires in tissue likely differ from TCR repertoires in blood.

To note about this clone: Which antigen it targets is not known. The record has no base qualities; no much larger clone is one base away.

Including the terminal cysteine and phenylalanine, the CDR3 comprises 14 residues. Only CDR3 DNA is held: 42 bases, read in frame from base 1. The germline V gene (reference sequence) yields SEHNR for CDR1 and FQNEAQ for CDR2. V sheds 5 bases and J sheds 6 bases, leaving 16 bases between their ends. Using the deep immunoSEQ assay, TCR CDR3 regions were amplified from genomic DNA by multiplex PCR. Extracted genomic DNA from each cell subset was spread evenly across all wells of several immunoSEQ 96-well plates, with each plate serving as a replicate. Each replicate PCR for sorted subsets received 200 ng genomic DNA, equal to about 30,000 T cell genomes. The purified libraries were quantified using a Qubit 3.0 fluorometer, sized with a Bioanalyzer 2100, and then quantified again using the KAPA Library Quantification kit. Every immunoSEQ 96-well plate was sequenced on a dedicated single-read 150-cycle Illumina NextSeq 550 flow cell. As for how the authors treated the data: Because the immunoSEQ output held only junctional sequences and lacked quality scores, the filtering could not match the filtering applied to full-length reads. Sequences were annotated with PyIR, a Python wrapper for IgBLAST v1.9, and V/J genes and CDR3 were assigned using IMGT germline references. Reads with weak V/J assignments (E-value above 1e-6), missing CDR3, stop codons, out-of-frame junctions, or ambiguous translated residues were removed. V3J clonotypes were defined by identical inferred V gene, J gene, and CDR3 amino acid sequence. The percentage overlap between two repertoires was calculated by dividing the number of shared unique clonotypes by the size of the smaller repertoire. Richness of each repertoire was evaluated using RTK rarefaction, the Chao1 estimator, and Recon v2.1 estimates of unobserved clonotypes. Generation probabilities for all TCRbeta clonotypes obtained by the gDNA method from a few donors were computed using OLGA. In TCRdb, the immuneACCESS table is reduced to in-frame sequences with V and J assigned. These tables do not hold every clone; where another copy was compared, an unresolved V gene accounts for under half, and the others remain unexplained. V and J calls and clone size come straight from that table; D and trimming were deduced from the DNA. This sample is represented by about 1.9 million clones; 80% to 95% of them were singletons. The ten top clones hold under 2% of the sample.

CD8 naive samples were CD45RO-negative cells positively selected for CCR7, giving a CD45RA+CCR7+ population that excluded TemRA cells. The donors were healthy, HIV-negative adults with no recently reported acute infections or vaccinations. All donors were Caucasian adults living in Nashville, Tennessee, USA. After blood collection by leukapheresis, PBMCs were isolated using Ficoll-Histopaque density gradient centrifugation and then cryopreserved in the vapor phase of liquid nitrogen. Analytical flow cytometry was used to check the purity and quantity of every magnetically sorted T cell population. Genomic DNA was isolated from each sorted fraction and quantified by UV absorbance on a Nanodrop 2000c.

The specimen was naive CD8+ T cells from PBMCs. The cell subset or site label here, explained by the study, means: CD45RA+CCR7+. Here the chain combines TRBV7-9 and TRBJ1-2; the D gene assignment is ambiguous. This TCR came from a man between 18 and 35 years old in good health. Some clones in this sample may be carry-over from other donors' samples. The CDR3 protein is CASSRGGERDGYTF. The DNA reads as follows: TGTGCCAGCAGCAGAGGCGGGGAAAGGGATGGCTACACCTTC.